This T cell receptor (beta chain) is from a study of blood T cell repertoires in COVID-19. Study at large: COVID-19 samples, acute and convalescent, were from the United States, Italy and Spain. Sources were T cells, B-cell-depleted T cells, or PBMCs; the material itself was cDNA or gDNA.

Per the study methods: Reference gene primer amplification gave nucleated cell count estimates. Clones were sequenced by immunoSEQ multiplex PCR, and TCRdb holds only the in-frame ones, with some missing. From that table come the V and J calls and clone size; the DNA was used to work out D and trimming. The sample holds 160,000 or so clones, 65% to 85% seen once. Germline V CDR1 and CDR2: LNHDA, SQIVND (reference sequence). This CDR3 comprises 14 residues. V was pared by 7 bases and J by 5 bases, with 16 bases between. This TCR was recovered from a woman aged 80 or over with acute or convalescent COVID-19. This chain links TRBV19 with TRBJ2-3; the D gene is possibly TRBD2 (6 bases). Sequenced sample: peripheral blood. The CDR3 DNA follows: TGTGCCAGTACCCCGGGACTTCATGGAGATACGCAGTATTTT. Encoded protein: CASTPGLHGDTQYF.